The 5 T cell receptor beta chains listed next were all sequenced from one sample in a study of shared clonotypes between healthy human individuals (TCRdb year 2020). Libraries came from the immunoSEQ multiplex PCR assay. TCRdb holds this immuneACCESS table with in-frame rearrangements only. Some clones are missing; in checked studies, unresolved V genes explain under half, and the rest has no known cause. The sample yields about 710,000 clones; less than 80% were counted once. 1.5% to 2% of the sample belongs to the ten largest clones. The sample comprised memory CD4+ T cells sorted from blood. The sample's cell subset or site label is to be understood as: CD45RA-negative fraction. These receptors came from a woman aged 30 to 39 in good health.

The chain is built from TRBV5-3 and TRBJ2-7; no clear D. TRBV5-3 is classed as an ORF, of uncertain function. The CDR3 consists of 14 residues. Deletions cut 8 bases from V and 0 bases from J, with 15 bases between. The CDR3 protein is CARDPGGTSYEQYF. Written as DNA, the CDR3 is TGTGCCAGGGATCCCGGCGGAACCTCCTACGAGCAGTACTTC.

This clone was observed a handful of times. The chain uses TRBV2 and TRBJ2-7, with 13 bases identical to TRBD2. The CDR3 loop spans 18 amino acids. From germline, CDR1 is SNHLY and CDR2 FYNNEI. V lost 3 bases to trimming and J lost 6 bases; unmatched junction nucleotides: 14. CDR3 in amino acids: CASSEYAPGLAGLGEQYF. DNA for the CDR3: TGTGCCAGCAGTGAGTACGCCCCGGGACTAGCGGGACTGGGCGAGCAGTACTTC. The full variable domain, its missing parts supplied by reference TRBV2 and TRBJ2-7, is EPEVTQTPSHQVTQMGQEVILRCVPISNHLYFYWYRQILGQKVEFLVSFYNNEISEKSEIFDDQFSVERPDGSNFTLKIRSTKLEDSAMYFCASSEYAPGLAGLGEQYFGPGTRLTVT.

The table lists this clone with a count of one. This sequence joins TRBV7-9 and TRBJ2-7, with D unclear. Germline CDR1 is SEHNR and CDR2 is FQNEAQ (reference sequence). Trimming pared 8 bases from V and 2 bases from J, leaving 4 bases between. This CDR3 spans 10 amino acids. The CDR3 coding sequence is TGTGCCAGCGGCACCTACGAGCAGTACTTC. The encoded protein is CASGTYEQYF.

Here the CDR3 reads CASSLATADSSYEQYF. DNA of the CDR3: TGCGCCAGCAGCTTGGCTACGGCCGATAGCTCCTACGAGCAGTACTTC. V gene TRBV5-1 combines with J gene TRBJ2-7; no firm D call. Germline-derived CDR1 and CDR2 are SGHRS and YFSETQ. The CDR3 is made up of 16 amino acids. V was pared by 0 bases and J by 0 bases, with 13 bases between. The variable domain in full, with the rest retrieved from reference TRBV5-1 and TRBJ2-7, is KAGVTQTPRYLIKTRGQQVTLSCSPISGHRSVSWYQQTPGQGLQFLFEYFSETQRNKGNFPGRFSGRQFSNSRSEMNVSTLELGDSALYLCASSLATADSSYEQYFGPGTRLTVT.

The chain links TRBV29-1 to TRBJ2-4; the D gene is possibly TRBD1 (6 bases). Germline V gene lookup returns CDR1 SQVTM and CDR2 ANQGSEA. Trimming took off 8 bases at V and 2 bases at J, with 10 bases between the two ends. CDR3 size: 12 residues. CDR3 bases: TGCAGCATCGGGACAACCAAAAACATTCAGTACTTC. Translated: CSIGTTKNIQYF.